This T cell receptor (beta chain) was retrieved from a study of T cell responses to AZD1222 COVID-19 vaccine. Study-level findings and limits: Donors were chiefly white British, with a greater number of females, and clonal diversity was perhaps underestimated. Spike regions recognized by vaccine-associated CD4 TCRs spanned the protein, led by 160-218 and 743-854. Spike-specific TCR breadth and depth went up after people got two AZD1222 doses.

The repertoire was sequenced with immunoSEQ multiplex PCR; TCRdb's copy has only in-frame clones and lacks some. In the table there are about 150,000 clones, over 70% of which are singletons. The CDR3 runs 12 residues. With 3 bases removed from V and 6 bases from J, the gap between germline ends came to 9 bases. In the case of this clone: Its specificity is unknown.

The chain combines TRBV12-3 or TRBV12-4 with TRBJ2-7; unclear D gene. The sample was peripheral blood, taken 28 days after the second AZD1222 dose. The TCR comes from an adult who received the AZD1222 COVID-19 vaccine. CDR3 in DNA: TGTGCCAGCAGTTTCATGGTTGGCGAGCAGTACTTC. This codes for CASSFMVGEQYF.